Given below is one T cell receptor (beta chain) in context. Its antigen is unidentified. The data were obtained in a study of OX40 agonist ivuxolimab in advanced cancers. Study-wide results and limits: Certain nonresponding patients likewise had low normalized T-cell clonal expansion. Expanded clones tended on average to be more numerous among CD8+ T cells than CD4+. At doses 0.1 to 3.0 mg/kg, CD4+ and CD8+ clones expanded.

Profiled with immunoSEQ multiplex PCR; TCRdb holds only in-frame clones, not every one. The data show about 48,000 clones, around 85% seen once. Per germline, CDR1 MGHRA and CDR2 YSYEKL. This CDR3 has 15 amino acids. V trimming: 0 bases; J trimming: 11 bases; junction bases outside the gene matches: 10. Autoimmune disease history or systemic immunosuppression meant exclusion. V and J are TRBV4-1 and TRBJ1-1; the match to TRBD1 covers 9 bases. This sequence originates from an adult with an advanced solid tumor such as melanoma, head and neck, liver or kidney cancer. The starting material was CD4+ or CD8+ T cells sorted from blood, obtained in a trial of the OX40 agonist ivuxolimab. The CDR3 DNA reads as TGCGCCAGCAGCCAAGATGCCGGGACAGGGAGGCGGGCTTTCTTT. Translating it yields CASSQDAGTGRRAFF.